The sample holds a few counts of the clone carrying this T cell receptor (beta chain). Antigen unknown. This specimen comes from a study of blood T cells in healthy people across ages. Study observations and caveats: Researchers said unsorted PBMCs prevented a conclusive naive versus antigen-experienced comparison.

The CDR3 is made up of 16 amino acids. V gave up 0 bases and J gave up 11 bases; unmatched junction bases: 15. Per germline, CDR1 MNHNY and CDR2 SVGAGI (reference sequence). Per individual sample, total RNA of at least 6 micrograms was extracted. PCR was performed a second time for about 7 to 12 cycles using a sample-barcoded 5' primer and a J-beta primer mix. TCRdb analysed the 5' RACE reads with MiXCR anew, one entry per CDR3 protein. The sample carries around 1,000,000 distinct CDR3 sequences, roughly two fifths recorded once. This clonotype was sampled from a man aged 18 to 29 in good health. V usage is TRBV6-6 and J usage is TRBJ2-5, with 7 bases aligning to TRBD2. Material for sequencing was blood. CDR3 bases: TGTGCCAGCAGTTACTCGCCTAGCGGCCGATACAATGAGCAGTACTTC. Translation: CASSYSPSGRYNEQYF.